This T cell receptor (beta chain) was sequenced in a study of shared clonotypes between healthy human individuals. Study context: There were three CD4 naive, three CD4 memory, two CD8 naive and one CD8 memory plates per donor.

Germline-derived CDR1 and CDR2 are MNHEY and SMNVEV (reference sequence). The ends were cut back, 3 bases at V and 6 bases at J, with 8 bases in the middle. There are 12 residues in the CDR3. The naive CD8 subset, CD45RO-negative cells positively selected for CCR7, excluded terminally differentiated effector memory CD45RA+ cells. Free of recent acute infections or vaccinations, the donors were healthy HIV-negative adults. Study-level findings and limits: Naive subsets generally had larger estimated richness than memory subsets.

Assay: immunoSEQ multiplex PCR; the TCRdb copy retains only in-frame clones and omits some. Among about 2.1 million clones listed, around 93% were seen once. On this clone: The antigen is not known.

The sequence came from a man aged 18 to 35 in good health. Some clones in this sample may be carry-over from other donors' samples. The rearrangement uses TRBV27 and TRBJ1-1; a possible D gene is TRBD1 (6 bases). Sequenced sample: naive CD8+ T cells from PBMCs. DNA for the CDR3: TGTGCCAGCAGTTTTGGGGGGCCTGAAGCTTTCTTT. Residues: CASSFGGPEAFF.